The rows below give T cell receptor beta chains drawn from one sample of a study of T-cell reconstitution after alpha-beta-depleted transplantation in children. One entry per CDR3 protein results from TCRdb running MiXCR on the PCR reads. The sample lists hundreds of thousands of distinct CDR3 sequences, around 15% seen once, with around 38% in the top ten. Specimen: PBMCs, mostly from graft donor cells, collected 360 days after TCRalphabeta/CD19-depleted stem cell transplant. The receptors stem from a male patient under 10 years old who had a stem cell transplant for acute lymphoblastic leukemia, so the T cells may come from the graft donor. The CDR3 runs from the conserved cysteine through the conserved F or W. Each record gives: CDR3 DNA, CDR3 protein, clone size, D gene, V gene, J gene. A D gene is named only where the DNA matches it firmly. Expanded clones get a size class; other rows say once, few or many, or leave the size out.

CDR3nt: TGTGCCAGCAGCCCCCTAGCGGGGGCGGAGACCCAGTACTTC
CDR3aa: CASSPLAGAETQYF
abundance: few
d_gene: TRBD2
v_gene: TRBV6-1
j_gene: TRBJ2-5

CDR3nt: TGTGCCAGCAGCTTAGAACTAGCGCCCTACAATGAGCAGTTCTTC
CDR3aa: CASSLELAPYNEQFF
abundance: .
d_gene: TRBD2
v_gene: TRBV7-3
j_gene: TRBJ2-1

CDR3nt: TGTGCCAGTAGTTGGCGTGACTATGGCTACACCTTC
CDR3aa: CASSWRDYGYTF
abundance: .
d_gene: .
v_gene: TRBV19
j_gene: TRBJ1-2

CDR3nt: TGCGCCAGCAGCCAGGAGTTTGGGGCCAACGTCCTGACTTTC
CDR3aa: CASSQEFGANVLTF
abundance: .
d_gene: .
v_gene: TRBV4-3
j_gene: TRBJ2-6

CDR3nt: TGCAGCGTCCTCCTTGGGCCTAACTATGGCTACACCTTC
CDR3aa: CSVLLGPNYGYTF
abundance: .
d_gene: .
v_gene: TRBV29-1
j_gene: TRBJ1-2

CDR3nt: TGTGCCAGCAGTTTAGGGCTAGGAATCGATGAGCAGTTCTTC
CDR3aa: CASSLGLGIDEQFF
abundance: .
d_gene: .
v_gene: TRBV27
j_gene: TRBJ2-1

CDR3nt: TGCGCCAGCAGCTTCACTTCTAGCGTGGCCGGGGAGCTGTTTTTT
CDR3aa: CASSFTSSVAGELFF
abundance: .
d_gene: .
v_gene: TRBV5-1
j_gene: TRBJ2-2

CDR3nt: TGTGCCACCAGATCTGGTCATACGGGGAACGAGCAGTACTTC
CDR3aa: CATRSGHTGNEQYF
abundance: .
d_gene: .
v_gene: TRBV15
j_gene: TRBJ2-7

CDR3nt: TGCAGTGGCCTTAGCGGGAGTCCCTACGAGCAGTACTTC
CDR3aa: CSGLSGSPYEQYF
abundance: many
d_gene: TRBD2
v_gene: TRBV20-1
j_gene: TRBJ2-7

CDR3nt: TGCAGTGCGGAGTCGGATACGCAGTATTTT
CDR3aa: CSAESDTQYF
abundance: .
d_gene: .
v_gene: TRBV20-1
j_gene: TRBJ2-3

CDR3nt: TGCAGCGTGGACCCGGGACTAGGAGATGAGCAGTTCTTC
CDR3aa: CSVDPGLGDEQFF
abundance: .
d_gene: TRBD2
v_gene: TRBV29-1
j_gene: TRBJ2-1

CDR3nt: TGTGCCAGCAGCCTACAAGCCGGGGCCAACGTCCTGACTTTC
CDR3aa: CASSLQAGANVLTF
abundance: few
d_gene: .
v_gene: TRBV7-9
j_gene: TRBJ2-6

CDR3nt: TGTGCCAGCAGCTTGACGAACCGGGACAGGGAGGGCAATCAGCCCCAGCATTTT
CDR3aa: CASSLTNRDREGNQPQHF
abundance: .
d_gene: TRBD1
v_gene: TRBV7-3
j_gene: TRBJ1-5

CDR3nt: TGTGCCAGCAGTGGGACAGTGGGGAAGTACTTC
CDR3aa: CASSGTVGKYF
abundance: .
d_gene: .
v_gene: TRBV25-1
j_gene: TRBJ2-5

CDR3nt: TGTGCCAGCAGTCCAAGCGGAGGCCAACAAGAGACCCAGTACTTC
CDR3aa: CASSPSGGQQETQYF
abundance: .
d_gene: .
v_gene: TRBV3-1
j_gene: TRBJ2-5

CDR3nt: TGTGCCAGCAGCCCCGCGCAGGGGAGCTATGGCTACACCTTC
CDR3aa: CASSPAQGSYGYTF
abundance: .
d_gene: .
v_gene: TRBV2
j_gene: TRBJ1-2

CDR3nt: TGTGCCACCGGGGGCCCTAGCGGGAACAATGAGCAGTTCTTC
CDR3aa: CATGGPSGNNEQFF
abundance: .
d_gene: TRBD2
v_gene: TRBV6-1
j_gene: TRBJ2-1

CDR3nt: TGCGCCAGCAGCCCCGACCCGGGACACGAAGGCACTGAAGCTTTCTTT
CDR3aa: CASSPDPGHEGTEAFF
abundance: .
d_gene: .
v_gene: TRBV5-1
j_gene: TRBJ1-1

CDR3nt: TGTGCCAGCAGTTACTCGTTAGGGACCCCGGCGCAGTTGGGCACCGGGGAGCTGTTTTTT
CDR3aa: CASSYSLGTPAQLGTGELFF
abundance: few
d_gene: .
v_gene: TRBV6-2/TRBV6-3
j_gene: TRBJ2-2

CDR3nt: TGTGCCATCAGTTATGATGAGCTTCAAGAGACCCAGTACTTC
CDR3aa: CAISYDELQETQYF
abundance: many
d_gene: .
v_gene: TRBV10-3
j_gene: TRBJ2-5

CDR3nt: TGTGCCAGCAGCTTAGCGGGGGCGGGCGGGACAGACAATGAGCAGTTCTTC
CDR3aa: CASSLAGAGGTDNEQFF
abundance: few
d_gene: .
v_gene: TRBV7-8
j_gene: TRBJ2-1

CDR3nt: TGTGCCAGCAGTTTGGACAGGCGCGGGGAAGCTTTCTTT
CDR3aa: CASSLDRRGEAFF
abundance: .
d_gene: TRBD1
v_gene: TRBV12-3/TRBV12-4
j_gene: TRBJ1-1

CDR3nt: TGTGCCAGCAGCTTTACCCTAGGGGATACGCAGTATTTT
CDR3aa: CASSFTLGDTQYF
abundance: .
d_gene: .
v_gene: TRBV7-3
j_gene: TRBJ2-3

CDR3nt: TGTGCCAGTAGTATAGGCTGGACGGCGGGGTCCCTTGGGTTT
CDR3aa: CASSIGWTAGSLGF
abundance: .
d_gene: .
v_gene: TRBV19
j_gene: TRBJ1-5

CDR3nt: TGTGCCAGCAGCCAAGCGGACAGGGGGGATGAAAAACTGTTTTTT
CDR3aa: CASSQADRGDEKLFF
abundance: few
d_gene: TRBD1
v_gene: TRBV4-2
j_gene: TRBJ1-4

CDR3nt: TGCAGCGCTAGCCTTACCACAGATACGCAGTATTTT
CDR3aa: CSASLTTDTQYF
abundance: .
d_gene: .
v_gene: TRBV29-1
j_gene: TRBJ2-3

CDR3nt: TGTGCCATCAGGGGATTGGATCCCTACGAGCAGTACTTC
CDR3aa: CAIRGLDPYEQYF
abundance: .
d_gene: .
v_gene: TRBV10-3
j_gene: TRBJ2-7

CDR3nt: TGTGCCAGCAGTTTAGCCCTACCCACAGATACGCAGTATTTT
CDR3aa: CASSLALPTDTQYF
abundance: .
d_gene: .
v_gene: TRBV12-3/TRBV12-4
j_gene: TRBJ2-3

CDR3nt: TGCAGTGCTCTAAATTTGGGACTGAGCTCCTACGAGCAGTACTTC
CDR3aa: CSALNLGLSSYEQYF
abundance: many
d_gene: .
v_gene: TRBV20-1
j_gene: TRBJ2-7

CDR3nt: TGCGCCAGCAGCTTGGGGGCCAACGTCCTGACTTTC
CDR3aa: CASSLGANVLTF
abundance: many
d_gene: .
v_gene: TRBV5-1
j_gene: TRBJ2-6

CDR3nt: TGCGCCAGCAGCTTGGCCGGGACAGGGATTGCCTACGAGCAGTACTTC
CDR3aa: CASSLAGTGIAYEQYF
abundance: .
d_gene: TRBD1
v_gene: TRBV5-1
j_gene: TRBJ2-7

CDR3nt: TGTGCCAGCAGCCAAGGGGGCAGGGGGAATCAGCCCCAGCATTTT
CDR3aa: CASSQGGRGNQPQHF
abundance: few
d_gene: TRBD1
v_gene: TRBV3-1
j_gene: TRBJ1-5

CDR3nt: TGCGCCAGCAGCCAAGATAGCCCAGGGCTCAGCACAGATACGCAGTATTTT
CDR3aa: CASSQDSPGLSTDTQYF
abundance: few
d_gene: .
v_gene: TRBV4-3
j_gene: TRBJ2-3

CDR3nt: TGTGCCAGCAGTCCCCTCGTGGGAGCGGCCTACAATGAGCAGTTCTTC
CDR3aa: CASSPLVGAAYNEQFF
abundance: .
d_gene: .
v_gene: TRBV12-3/TRBV12-4
j_gene: TRBJ2-1

CDR3nt: TGTGCCAGCAGTCGTACAGGGGGCGCGAGGGGAAACACCATATATTTT
CDR3aa: CASSRTGGARGNTIYF
abundance: .
d_gene: TRBD1
v_gene: TRBV28
j_gene: TRBJ1-3